Described below is a single T cell receptor (beta chain) sequence and its context. Participants were aged roughly 18 to 95 years, lived in some 23 US areas, and enrolled virtually. Clinical histories supplied by participants themselves formed the basis of cohort assignment. This entry comes from a study of blood T cell repertoires in COVID-19. CDR3 length: 12 residues. Trimming stripped 10 bases from V and 7 bases from J, with 16 bases between. Germline V lookup: CDR1 MNHEY, CDR2 SVGAGI. Original methodology: Amplification with reference gene primers provided the estimates of nucleated cell counts. Profiling relied on immunoSEQ multiplex PCR, and the TCRdb table lists in-frame clones only, not all of them. Clone size and the V and J calls come from that table; the DNA yielded D and trimming. The table records some 150,000 clones, about nine tenths of them present only once.

This receptor was identified in a young woman who had recovered from COVID-19. Material: PBMCs or T cells enriched from blood (not recorded which). This chain uses TRBV6-5 with TRBJ1-1; a possible D gene is TRBD1 (5 bases). Written as DNA, the CDR3 is TGTGCCACCTGTAAGAAGGGGAATGAAGCTTTCTTT. It encodes CATCKKGNEAFF.